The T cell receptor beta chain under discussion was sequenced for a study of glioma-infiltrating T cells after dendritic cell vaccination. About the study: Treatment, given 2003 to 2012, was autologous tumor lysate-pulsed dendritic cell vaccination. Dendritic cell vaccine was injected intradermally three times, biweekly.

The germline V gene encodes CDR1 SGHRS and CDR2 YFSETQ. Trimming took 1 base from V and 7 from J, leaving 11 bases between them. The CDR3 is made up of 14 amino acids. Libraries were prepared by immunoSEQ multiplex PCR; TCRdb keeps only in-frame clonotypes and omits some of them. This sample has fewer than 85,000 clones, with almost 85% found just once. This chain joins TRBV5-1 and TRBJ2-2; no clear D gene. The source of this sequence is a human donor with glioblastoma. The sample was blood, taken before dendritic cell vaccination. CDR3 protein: CASSLTLTGGELFF. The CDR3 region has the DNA TGCGCCAGCAGCTTGACACTTACGGGCGGGGAGCTGTTTTTT.